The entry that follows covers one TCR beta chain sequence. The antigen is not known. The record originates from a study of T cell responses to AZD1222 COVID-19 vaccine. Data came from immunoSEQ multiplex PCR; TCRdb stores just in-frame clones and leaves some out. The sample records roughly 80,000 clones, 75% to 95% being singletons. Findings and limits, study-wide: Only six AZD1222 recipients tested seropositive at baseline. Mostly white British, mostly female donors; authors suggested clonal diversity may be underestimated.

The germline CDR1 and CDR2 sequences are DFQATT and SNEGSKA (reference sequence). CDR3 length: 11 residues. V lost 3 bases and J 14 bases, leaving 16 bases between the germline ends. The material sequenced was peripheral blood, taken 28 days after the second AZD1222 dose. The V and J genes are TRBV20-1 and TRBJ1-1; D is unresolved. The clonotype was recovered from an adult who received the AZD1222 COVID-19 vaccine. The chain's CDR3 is CSARDDVLLFF. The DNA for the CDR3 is TGCAGTGCTAGGGACGACGTCTTACTCTTCTTT.